This record covers a single T cell receptor beta chain. What it binds is not known. The data are from a study of T cells after yellow fever vaccination. With 3 bases removed from V and 6 bases from J, the gap between germline ends came to 17 bases. The CDR3 contains 16 residues. Findings and caveats of the study: Detected again after the booster were most primary-vaccination clones, at almost 97% CD4 and more than 70% CD8. A weaker secondary response peaked on day 5, the primary on day 15. Contamination by abundant bulk-population clonotypes could be present in FACS-sorted repertoires.

MiXCR, run by TCRdb on the 5' RACE reads, gives a single entry per CDR3 protein. The sample records 300,000 to 450,000 distinct CDR3 sequences, around 8.1% being singletons. The chain employs TRBV12-3 or TRBV12-4 and TRBJ2-2; D perhaps matches TRBD2 (5 bases). This material consisted of PBMCs, taken more than 35 days after the first yellow fever vaccination. The TCR sequence derives from a man in his late teens or twenties who received the YFV17D yellow fever vaccine. In DNA form, the CDR3 reads TGTGCCAGCAGTTTGGAGTGGTTTATCGGGGCCGGGGAGCTGTTTTTT. This translates into CASSLEWFIGAGELFF.